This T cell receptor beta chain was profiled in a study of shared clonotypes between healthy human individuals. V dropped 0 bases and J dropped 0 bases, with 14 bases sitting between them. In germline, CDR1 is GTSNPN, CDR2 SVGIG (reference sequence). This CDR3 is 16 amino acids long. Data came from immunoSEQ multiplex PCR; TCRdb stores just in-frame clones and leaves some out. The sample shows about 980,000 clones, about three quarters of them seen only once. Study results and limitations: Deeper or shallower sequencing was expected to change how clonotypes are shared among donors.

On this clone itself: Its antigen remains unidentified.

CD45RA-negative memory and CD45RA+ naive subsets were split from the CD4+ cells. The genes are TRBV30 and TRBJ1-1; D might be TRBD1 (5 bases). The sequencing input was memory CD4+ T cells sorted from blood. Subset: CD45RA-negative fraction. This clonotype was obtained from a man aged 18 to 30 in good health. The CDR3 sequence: CAWSVWGVGVNTEAFF. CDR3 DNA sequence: TGTGCCTGGAGTGTATGGGGGGTTGGTGTGAACACTGAAGCTTTCTTT.